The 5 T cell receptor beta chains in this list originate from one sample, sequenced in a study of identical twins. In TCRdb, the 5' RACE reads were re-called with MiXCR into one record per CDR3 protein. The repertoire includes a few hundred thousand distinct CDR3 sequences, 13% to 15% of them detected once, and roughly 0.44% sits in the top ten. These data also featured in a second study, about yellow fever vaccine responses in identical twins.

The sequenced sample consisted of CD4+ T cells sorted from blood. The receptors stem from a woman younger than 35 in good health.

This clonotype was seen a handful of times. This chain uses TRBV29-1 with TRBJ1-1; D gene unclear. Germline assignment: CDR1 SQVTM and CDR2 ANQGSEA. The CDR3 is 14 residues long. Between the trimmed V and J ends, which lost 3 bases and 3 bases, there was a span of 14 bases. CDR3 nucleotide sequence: TGCAGCGTTGATTCCTGGCAGGAAGACACTGAAGCTTTCTTT. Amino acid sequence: CSVDSWQEDTEAFF.

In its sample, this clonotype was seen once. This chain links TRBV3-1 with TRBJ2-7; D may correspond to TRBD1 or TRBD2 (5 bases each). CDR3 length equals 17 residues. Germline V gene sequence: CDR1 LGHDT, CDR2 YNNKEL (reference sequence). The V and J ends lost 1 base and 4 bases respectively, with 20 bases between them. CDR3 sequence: CASSQGMWAGTSYEQYV. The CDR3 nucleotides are TGTGCCAGCAGCCAAGGTATGTGGGCAGGGACCTCATACGAGCAGTACGTC.

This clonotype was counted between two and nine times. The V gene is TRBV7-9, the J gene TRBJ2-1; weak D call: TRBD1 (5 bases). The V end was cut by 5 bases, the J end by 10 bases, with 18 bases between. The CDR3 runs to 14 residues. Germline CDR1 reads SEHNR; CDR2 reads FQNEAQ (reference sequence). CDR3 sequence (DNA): TGTGCCAGCAGCCTATCGTCGAAGAAGGGGGAGCAGTTCTTC. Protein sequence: CASSLSSKKGEQFF.

CDR3 residues: CASSQAGQGSYEQYV. In nucleotides, the CDR3 is TGTGCCAGCAGCCAAGCGGGACAGGGAAGCTACGAGCAGTACGTC. The rearrangement links TRBV14 to TRBJ2-7; 9 nucleotides match TRBD1. This CDR3 has 15 residues. V lost 1 base to trimming and J lost 3 bases; unmatched junction nucleotides: 4. CDR1 is SGHDN, CDR2 FVKESK, per germline.

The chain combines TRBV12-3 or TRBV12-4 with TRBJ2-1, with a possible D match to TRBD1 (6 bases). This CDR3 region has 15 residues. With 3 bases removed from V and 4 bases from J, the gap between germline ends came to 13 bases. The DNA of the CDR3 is TGTGCCAGCAGTTTTGGAACAGGGTTTTACAATGAGCAGTTCTTC. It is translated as CASSFGTGFYNEQFF.